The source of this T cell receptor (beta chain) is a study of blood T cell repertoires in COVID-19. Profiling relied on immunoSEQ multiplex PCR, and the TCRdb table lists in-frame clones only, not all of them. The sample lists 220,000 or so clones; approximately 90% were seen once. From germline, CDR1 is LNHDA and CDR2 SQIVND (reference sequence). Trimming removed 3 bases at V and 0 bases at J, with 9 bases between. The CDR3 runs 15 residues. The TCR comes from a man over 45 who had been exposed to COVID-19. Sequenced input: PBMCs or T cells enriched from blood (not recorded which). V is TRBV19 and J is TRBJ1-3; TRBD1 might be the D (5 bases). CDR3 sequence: CASSMDILSGNTIYF. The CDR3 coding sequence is TGTGCCAGTAGTATGGACATCCTCTCTGGAAACACCATATATTTT.